These T cell receptor beta chains were read from a single sample in a study of T cell responses to AZD1222 COVID-19 vaccine. Assay used: immunoSEQ multiplex PCR; TCRdb lists only in-frame clones, some missing. Here the sample spans approximately 150,000 clones, about nine tenths being singletons. The material was peripheral blood, obtained on day 0 of AZD1222 vaccination. These TCRs come from an adult in good health. CDR3s include the opening cysteine and the closing phenylalanine or tryptophan. D genes are given only for firm matches. Not every row has a clone size; where given, it reads once, few, many or a size class.

TRBD1	TRBV28	TRBJ1-2	.	CASSSGQGFLSFLGYGYTF	TGTGCCAGCAGTTCTGGACAGGGGTTCCTTTCCTTTTTGGGCTATGGCTACACCTTC
.	TRBV6-5	TRBJ1-4	few	CACKPGPGEKLFF	TGTGCCTGTAAACCGGGACCGGGTGAAAAACTGTTTTTT
TRBD1	TRBV6-2/TRBV6-3	TRBJ1-2	.	CASSYYRDRGNYGYTF	TGTGCCAGCAGTTACTACCGGGACAGGGGAAACTATGGCTACACCTTC
.	TRBV3-1/TRBV3-2	TRBJ1-5	few	CASSQVNQPQHF	TGTGCCAGCAGCCAAGTCAATCAGCCCCAGCATTTT
.	TRBV25-1	TRBJ1-5	.	CASSGFGGQPQHF	TGTGCCAGCAGTGGATTTGGGGGTCAGCCCCAGCATTTT
.	TRBV7-2	TRBJ1-1	.	CASSPGTGMNTEAFF	TGTGCCAGCAGCCCGGGTACGGGAATGAACACTGAAGCTTTCTTT
TRBD2	TRBV7-2	TRBJ2-1	.	CASSLALRLAGGPPEQFF	TGTGCCAGCAGCTTAGCGCTGCGACTAGCGGGAGGACCCCCAGAGCAGTTCTTC
TRBD1	TRBV27	TRBJ2-1	.	CASSLSGTGTIRDEQFF	TGTGCCAGCAGTTTATCCGGGACAGGGACAATCCGGGATGAGCAGTTCTTC
.	TRBV6-1	TRBJ2-7	once	CASSEARGPRQYF	TGTGCCAGCAGTGAAGCGCGGGGACCGCGGCAGTACTTC
.	TRBV5-1	TRBJ2-2	.	CASSSVDREVTGELFF	TGCGCCAGCAGCTCCGTAGACAGGGAGGTTACCGGGGAGCTGTTTTTT